The 26 T cell receptor beta chains given below trace back to one sample, sequenced in a study of blood T cell repertoires in COVID-19. The repertoire was sequenced with immunoSEQ multiplex PCR; TCRdb's copy has only in-frame clones and lacks some. The sample has about 160,000 clones; approximately 80% are singletons. The sequenced material came from peripheral blood. All receptors derive from a man between 65 and 85 years old who had recovered from COVID-19.

The J gene is TRBJ2-7, the V gene TRBV4-3; 7 bases agree with TRBD2. CDR3 length equals 17 residues. V was clipped by 0 bases and J by 1 base; unmatched bases: 9. Germline V lookup: CDR1 LGHNA, CDR2 YSLEER. DNA of the CDR3: TGCGCCAGCAGCCAAGACCTCCGCGGGAGCATGTCCTACGAGCAGTACTTC. This translates into CASSQDLRGSMSYEQYF.

Only a few counts were recorded for this clone. V gene TRBV12-3 or TRBV12-4 combines with J gene TRBJ1-1; D is unresolved. The V end was cut by 7 bases, the J end by 6 bases, with 12 bases between. The CDR3 contains 12 residues. CDR3 amino acids: CASNPGSPEAFF. CDR3 bases: TGTGCCAGCAATCCGGGGAGCCCTGAAGCTTTCTTT.

A single count supports this clone. This chain joins TRBV6-6 and TRBJ2-2, with 7 bases identical to TRBD1. Germline trimming cut 6 bases from V and 1 base from J; bases unmatched to any gene: 5. The CDR3 has 15 amino acids. CDR1 and CDR2 from the germline V gene are MNHNY and SVGAGI (reference sequence). The CDR3 sequence is CASRRGTVNTGELFF. Here the CDR3 DNA reads TGTGCCAGCAGAAGGGGGACAGTGAACACCGGGGAGCTGTTTTTT.

The rearrangement joins TRBV2 to TRBJ2-1; unclear D gene. The CDR3 has 14 residues. Trimming took 3 bases from V and 5 from J, leaving 11 bases between them. CDR1 is SNHLY and CDR2 is FYNNEI in the germline V gene. The CDR3 DNA follows: TGTGCCAGCAGTGAGCCCGCAGGCCACAATGAGCAGTTCTTC. Its protein product is CASSEPAGHNEQFF. The full variable domain, in which reference TRBV2 and TRBJ2-1 provide the parts outside the CDR3, is EPEVTQTPSHQVTQMGQEVILRCVPISNHLYFYWYRQILGQKVEFLVSFYNNEISEKSEIFDDQFSVERPDGSNFTLKIRSTKLEDSAMYFCASSEPAGHNEQFFGPGTRLTVL.

This chain uses TRBV27 with TRBJ2-7; the match to TRBD1 covers 11 bases. J lost 2 bases, V lost 5 bases, and 5 bases had no gene match. This CDR3 contains 15 residues. Germline V gene sequence: CDR1 MNHEY, CDR2 SMNVEV (reference sequence). CDR3: CASSQGQGVTYEQYF. CDR3 coding DNA: TGTGCCAGCAGTCAGGGACAGGGGGTCACCTACGAGCAGTACTTC.

This chain connects TRBV6-6 to TRBJ1-4; 8 positions agree with TRBD1. The J segment lost 12 bases and the V segment lost 3 bases, leaving 12 bases of the junction unmatched. CDR3 size: 15 residues. Per the germline V gene, CDR1 is MNHNY and CDR2 is SVGAGI (reference sequence). The CDR3 sequence: CASSYVQGASGELFF. The DNA for the CDR3 is TGTGCCAGCAGTTATGTCCAGGGGGCGAGTGGGGAACTGTTTTTT.

This clone came up once. The chain carries TRBV4-1 and TRBJ1-2, with TRBD1 as a possible D gene (6 bases). Germline V gene data show CDR1 as MGHRA and CDR2 as YSYEKL. The CDR3 has 14 amino acids. Trimming took 0 bases from V and 5 from J, leaving 10 bases between them. The CDR3 sequence: CASSQDLGTYGYTF. For the CDR3, the DNA is TGCGCCAGCAGCCAAGATCTGGGGACATATGGCTACACCTTC.

The chain joins TRBV2 to TRBJ2-7, with D uncertain. The V end lost 2 bases, the J end lost 3 bases, and 5 bases lay between the germline ends. The CDR3 covers 12 residues. From germline, CDR1 is SNHLY and CDR2 FYNNEI. CDR3 amino acids: CASSEYNYEQYF. Here the CDR3 DNA reads TGTGCCAGCAGTGAATATAACTACGAGCAGTACTTC.

This clone was detected a few times. V and J are TRBV15 and TRBJ2-2; TRBD2 might be the D (5 bases). The CDR3 is 17 amino acids. The germline gives CDR1 LNHNV, CDR2 YYDKDF (reference sequence). V gave up 4 bases and J gave up 0 bases, with 15 bases separating them. In DNA, the CDR3 is TGTGCCACCAGCACCCCAGTGGGAGCCCCGAACACCGGGGAGCTGTTTTTT. Translation: CATSTPVGAPNTGELFF. The full variable domain, with the rest looked up from reference TRBV15 and TRBJ2-2, is DAMVIQNPRYQVTQFGKPVTLSCSQTLNHNVMYWYQQKSSQAPKLLFHYYDKDFNNEADTPDNFQSRRPNTSFCFLDIRSPGLGDTAMYLCATSTPVGAPNTGELFFGEGSRLTVL.

The chain recombines TRBV27 with TRBJ2-2; 14 bases are shared with TRBD2. Germline lookup yields CDR1 MNHEY and CDR2 SMNVEV (reference sequence). The trim removed 4 bases at V and 4 bases at J, leaving 8 bases unmatched. The CDR3 loop spans 18 amino acids. This CDR3 is CASSSSGTSGSPTGELFF. Here the CDR3 DNA reads TGTGCCAGCAGTTCATCCGGGACTAGCGGGAGCCCCACCGGGGAGCTGTTTTTT.

J is TRBJ1-3 and V is TRBV30; D is unresolved. The CDR3 is 13 residues long. CDR1 and CDR2 from the germline V gene are GTSNPN and SVGIG (reference sequence). V was trimmed by 5 bases and J by 0 bases, leaving 8 bases between them. CDR3 loop: CAWGRFSGNTIYF. CDR3 coding DNA: TGTGCCTGGGGACGTTTCTCTGGAAACACCATATATTTT.

CDR3 bases: TGTGCCAGCAGCGTAGGGGGAAGTACCGACAATGAGCAGTTCTTC. Its translation is CASSVGGSTDNEQFF. The V gene is TRBV6-6, the J gene TRBJ2-1; weak D call: TRBD1 (6 bases). Germline CDR1 and CDR2: MNHNY and SVGAGI (reference sequence). The V end lost 6 bases, the J end lost 5 bases, and 17 bases lay between the germline ends. The CDR3 is 15 amino acids.

This clone is categorized as medium-sized. The chain joins TRBV20-1 to TRBJ1-6; D not resolved. The CDR3 totals 14 residues. Germline loops: CDR1 DFQATT, CDR2 SNEGSKA (reference sequence). Trimming removed 3 bases at V and 9 bases at J, with 15 bases between. The CDR3 sequence is CSASSGSSGSPLHF. CDR3 DNA sequence: TGCAGTGCTAGTAGTGGATCCTCAGGTTCACCCCTCCACTTT.

The gene calls are TRBV6-1 and TRBJ1-5; possibly TRBD1 for D (5 bases). The CDR3 has 14 residues. The ends were cut back, 3 bases at V and 9 bases at J, with 15 bases in the middle. Per the germline V gene, CDR1 is MNHNS and CDR2 is SASEGT. The CDR3 DNA reads TGTGCCAGCAGTGAGGGCAGGGTTGTCACGCCCCAGCATTTT. It yields the protein CASSEGRVVTPQHF.

The chain carries TRBV18 and TRBJ2-7, with 8 bases identical to TRBD1. Unmatched junction bases numbered 6, after V lost 2 bases and J lost 6 bases. This CDR3 spans 14 amino acids. Germline lookup yields CDR1 KGHSH and CDR2 LQKENI. As DNA, the CDR3 is TGTGCCAGCTCACCAACCGGACAGGGCTTCGAGCAGTACTTC. Protein product: CASSPTGQGFEQYF.

The gene calls are TRBV6-6 and TRBJ2-7, with 7 bases matching TRBD2. This CDR3 comprises 14 residues. Germline trimming cut 6 bases from V and 1 base from J; bases unmatched to any gene: 6. Germline values: CDR1 MNHNY, CDR2 SVGAGI (reference sequence). The CDR3 sequence is CASRGTTESYEQYF. The CDR3, as DNA: TGTGCCAGCAGAGGGACTACCGAGTCCTACGAGCAGTACTTC.

The rearrangement uses TRBV30 and TRBJ2-1; the D gene is possibly TRBD2 (5 bases). The length of the CDR3 is 16 residues. The V gene lost 1 base and the J gene lost 0 bases, with 13 bases spanning the gap. Germline values: CDR1 GTSNPN, CDR2 SVGIG (reference sequence). CDR3 loop: CAWSGASRRSYNEQFF. CDR3 in DNA: TGTGCCTGGAGTGGGGCTAGCCGCCGCTCCTACAATGAGCAGTTCTTC.

This clone was recorded a few times. V gene TRBV11-2 combines with J gene TRBJ2-1; 7 nucleotides line up with TRBD1. This CDR3 contains 14 residues. V lost 7 bases to trimming and J lost 2 bases; unmatched junction nucleotides: 5. Germline V lookup: CDR1 SGHAT, CDR2 FQNNGV. In DNA form, the CDR3 reads TGTGCCAGCACCACGGACAGGACCTACAATGAGCAGTTCTTC. Protein: CASTTDRTYNEQFF.

The chain joins TRBV18 to TRBJ2-1; D gene ambiguous. Germline values: CDR1 KGHSH, CDR2 LQKENI. The CDR3 length is 11 residues. Trimming left V 4 bases short and J 15 bases short, with 13 bases between. The CDR3 DNA reads as TGTGCCAGCTCACTAGACTCGGTGATGTTCTTC. It yields the protein CASSLDSVMFF.

CDR3 in amino acids: CASSKAGAVGQPQHF. CDR3 nucleotides: TGTGCCAGCAGTAAAGCTGGGGCAGTCGGGCAGCCCCAGCATTTT. This chain connects TRBV28 to TRBJ1-5, with D maybe TRBD1 (5 bases). This CDR3 spans 15 amino acids. CDR1 MDHEN and CDR2 SYDVKM come from the germline V gene. With 5 bases removed from V and 7 bases from J, the gap between germline ends came to 18 bases.

The V call is TRBV3-1 (or the pseudogene TRBV3-2), the J call TRBJ2-2, with 14 bases that match TRBD2. Looked up from germline, CDR1 is LGHDT and CDR2 is YNNKEL (reference sequence). The CDR3 loop spans 17 amino acids. Trimming at V came to 3 bases and at J to 5 bases, leaving 5 bases not matched to a gene. For the CDR3, the DNA is TGTGCCAGCAGCCAGGGACTAGCGGGAGAGGGGACCGGGGAGCTGTTTTTT. Protein: CASSQGLAGEGTGELFF.

This clone was recorded a few times. The gene calls are TRBV18 and TRBJ1-3; tentatively, D is TRBD1 (6 bases). Trimming cost V 3 bases and J 2 bases, with 11 bases left between them. Germline V lookup: CDR1 KGHSH, CDR2 LQKENI. This CDR3 has 15 residues. The CDR3 sequence is CASSPRTETGNTIYF. The CDR3, as DNA: TGTGCCAGCTCACCTCGGACAGAAACTGGAAACACCATATATTTT.

This rearrangement joins TRBV2 to TRBJ2-5; 7 bases match TRBD2. Germline CDR1 reads SNHLY; CDR2 reads FYNNEI. The CDR3 sequence is 13 residues long. V lost 8 bases and J lost 4; bases outside the gene matches: 7. CDR3: CASGEGGGETQYF. The CDR3 region has the DNA TGTGCCAGCGGGGAGGGCGGGGGAGAGACCCAGTACTTC.

The V and J genes are TRBV19 and TRBJ2-2, with 7 positions matching TRBD2. V shed 4 bases, J shed 5 bases, and the junction held 4 bases outside the gene matches. The length of the CDR3 is 14 residues. The germline V gene has CDR1 LNHDA and CDR2 SQIVND (reference sequence). The CDR3 nucleotides read TGTGCCAGTAGTACGGGGGGAAGAACCGGGGAGCTGTTTTTT. Residues: CASSTGGRTGELFF.

J is TRBJ1-5 and V is TRBV9, with D possibly being TRBD1 (5 bases). The CDR3 runs to 15 residues. Germline-derived CDR1 and CDR2 are SGDLS and YYNGEE. The V end lost 0 bases, the J end lost 5 bases, and 12 bases lay between the germline ends. In nucleotides, the CDR3 is TGTGCCAGCAGCGTAGCGGCAGGGAGGGATCAGCCCCAGCATTTT. Its protein is CASSVAAGRDQPQHF.

This clone was seen more than once but under ten times. The chain is built from TRBV7-9 and TRBJ1-2; 7 bases agree with TRBD1. The V and J ends lost 3 bases and 2 bases, in that order; junction bases with no gene match: 6. Germline V CDR1 and CDR2: SEHNR, FQNEAQ (reference sequence). This CDR3 spans 15 amino acids. The CDR3 DNA sequence: TGTGCCAGCAGCTTCACCGGGACAGAGAACTATGGCTACACCTTC. Amino acids: CASSFTGTENYGYTF.